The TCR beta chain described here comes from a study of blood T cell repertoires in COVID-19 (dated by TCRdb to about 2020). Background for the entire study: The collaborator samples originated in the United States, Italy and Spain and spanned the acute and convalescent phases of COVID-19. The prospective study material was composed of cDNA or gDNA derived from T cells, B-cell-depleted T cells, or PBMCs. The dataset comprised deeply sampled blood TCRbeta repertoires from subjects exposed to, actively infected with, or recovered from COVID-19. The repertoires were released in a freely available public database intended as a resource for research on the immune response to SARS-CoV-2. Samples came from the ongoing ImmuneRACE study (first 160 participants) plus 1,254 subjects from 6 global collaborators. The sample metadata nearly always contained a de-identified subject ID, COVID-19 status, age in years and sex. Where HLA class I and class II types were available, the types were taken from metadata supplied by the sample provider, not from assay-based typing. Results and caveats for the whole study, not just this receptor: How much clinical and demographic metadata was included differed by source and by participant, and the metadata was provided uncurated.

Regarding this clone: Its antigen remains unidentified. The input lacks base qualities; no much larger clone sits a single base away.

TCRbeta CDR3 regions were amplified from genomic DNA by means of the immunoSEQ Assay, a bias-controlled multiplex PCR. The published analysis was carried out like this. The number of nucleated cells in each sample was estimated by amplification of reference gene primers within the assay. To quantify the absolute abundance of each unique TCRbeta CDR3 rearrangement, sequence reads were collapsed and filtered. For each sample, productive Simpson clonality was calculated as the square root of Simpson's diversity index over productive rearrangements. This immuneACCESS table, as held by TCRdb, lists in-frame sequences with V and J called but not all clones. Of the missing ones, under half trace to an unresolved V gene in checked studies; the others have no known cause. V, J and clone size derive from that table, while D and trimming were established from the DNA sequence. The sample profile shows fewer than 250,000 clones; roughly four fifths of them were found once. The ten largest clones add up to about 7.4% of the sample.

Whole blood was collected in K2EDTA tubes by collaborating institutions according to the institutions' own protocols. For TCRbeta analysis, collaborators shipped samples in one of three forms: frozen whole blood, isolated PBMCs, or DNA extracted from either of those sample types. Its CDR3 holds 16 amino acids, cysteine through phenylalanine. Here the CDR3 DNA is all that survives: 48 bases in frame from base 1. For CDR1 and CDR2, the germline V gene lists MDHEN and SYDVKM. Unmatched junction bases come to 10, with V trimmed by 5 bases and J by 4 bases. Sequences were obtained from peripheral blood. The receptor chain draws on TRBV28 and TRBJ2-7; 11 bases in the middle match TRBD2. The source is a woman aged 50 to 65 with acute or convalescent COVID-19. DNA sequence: TGTGCCAGCAGTCTTCCCGCTAGCGGGGGGAAATACGAGCAGTACTTC. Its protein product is CASSLPASGGKYEQYF.